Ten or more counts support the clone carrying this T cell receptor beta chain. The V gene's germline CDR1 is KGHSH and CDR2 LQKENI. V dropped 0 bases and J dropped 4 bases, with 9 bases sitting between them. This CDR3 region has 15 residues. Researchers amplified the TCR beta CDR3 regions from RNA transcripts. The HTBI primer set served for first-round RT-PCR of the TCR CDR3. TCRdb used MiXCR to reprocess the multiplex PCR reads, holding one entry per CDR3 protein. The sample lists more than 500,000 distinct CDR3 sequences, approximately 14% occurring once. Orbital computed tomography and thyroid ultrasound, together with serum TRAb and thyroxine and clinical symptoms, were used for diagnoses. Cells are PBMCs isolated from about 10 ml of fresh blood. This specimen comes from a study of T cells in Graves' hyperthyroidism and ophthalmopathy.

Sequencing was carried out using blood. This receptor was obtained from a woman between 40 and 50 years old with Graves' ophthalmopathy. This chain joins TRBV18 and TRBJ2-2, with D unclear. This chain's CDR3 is CASSPPSQATGELFF. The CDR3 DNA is TGTGCCAGCTCACCACCGTCTCAGGCCACCGGGGAGCTGTTTTTT.